Listed here are 5 T cell receptor beta chains from one sample, sequenced in a study of regulatory dendritic cells for organ transplantation. The table came from immunoSEQ multiplex PCR; TCRdb's copy has only in-frame clones and leaves some out. The table lists around 30,000 clones, approximately 81% of them singletons. The sample was naive CD8+ T cells from blood. The subset here: CD45RA+ naive T cells. These receptors were taken from a human donor in good health.

The chain combines TRBV4-3 with TRBJ2-7; TRBD1 agrees at 7 bases. This CDR3 is 14 amino acids long. After removal of 1 base from V and 4 bases from J, the junction contained 4 bases not matched to a gene. Germline V gives CDR1 LGHNA, CDR2 YSLEER. CDR3 amino acids: CASSQGTGEYEQYF. As DNA, the CDR3 is TGCGCCAGCAGCCAAGGGACAGGAGAGTACGAGCAGTACTTC.

This clone has just one count. V and J are TRBV27 and TRBJ1-2; TRBD1 aligns across 9 bases. Germline CDR1 is MNHEY and CDR2 is SMNVEV (reference sequence). The CDR3 length is 14 residues. V trimming: 5 bases; J trimming: 2 bases; junction bases outside the gene matches: 3. In nucleotides, the CDR3 is TGTGCCAGCAGTCCCGGACAGGGGAACTATGGCTACACCTTC. Protein: CASSPGQGNYGYTF.

The rearrangement joins TRBV4-1 to TRBJ2-1; a possible D gene is TRBD2 (6 bases). CDR1 is MGHRA, CDR2 YSYEKL, per germline. V gave up 4 bases and J gave up 7 bases, with 11 bases separating them. This CDR3 region has 13 residues. The CDR3, as DNA: TGCGCCAGCAGCCCGTCCCGGGGGAATGAGCAGTTCTTC. It translates to CASSPSRGNEQFF.

V gene TRBV5-8 combines with J gene TRBJ2-7, with D perhaps TRBD1 (5 bases). Trimming shortened V by 2 bases and J by 4 bases, and 7 bases separated the two germline ends. The CDR3 has 12 residues. Germline CDR1 is SGHTS and CDR2 is YDEGEE. The CDR3 DNA reads as TGTGCCAGCAGCTTTGGGGCTTACGAGCAGTACTTC. As protein: CASSFGAYEQYF.

This clone has just a few counts. The chain has TRBV10-3 and TRBJ2-3, with D tentatively TRBD2 (6 bases). Germline loops: CDR1 ENHRY, CDR2 SYGVKD. V was pared by 0 bases and J by 6 bases, with 13 bases between. The CDR3 runs to 15 residues. CDR3 protein: CAISESKGGKDTQYF. The CDR3 DNA is TGTGCCATCAGTGAGTCGAAGGGAGGAAAGGATACGCAGTATTTT.